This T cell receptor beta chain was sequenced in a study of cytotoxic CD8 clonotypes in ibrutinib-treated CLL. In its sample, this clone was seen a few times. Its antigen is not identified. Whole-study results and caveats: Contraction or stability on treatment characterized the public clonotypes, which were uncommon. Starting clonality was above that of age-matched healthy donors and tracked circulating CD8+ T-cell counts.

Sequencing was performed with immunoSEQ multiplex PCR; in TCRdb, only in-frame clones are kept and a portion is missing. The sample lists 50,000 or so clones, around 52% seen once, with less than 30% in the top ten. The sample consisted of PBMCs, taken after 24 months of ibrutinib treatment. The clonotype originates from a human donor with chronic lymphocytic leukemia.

The CDR3 DNA reads TGTGCCAGCAGTCTACAGGGATATGGCACTGAAGCTTTCTTT. Translation: CASSLQGYGTEAFF. The chain links TRBV6-1 to TRBJ1-1; D might be TRBD1 (6 bases). Germline CDR1 and CDR2: MNHNS and SASEGT. The CDR3 is 14 amino acids. The V end was cut by 5 bases, the J end by 4 bases, with 14 bases between.